The clone carrying this T cell receptor beta chain was detected a few times. The sample comes from a study of T-cell memory formation after mild COVID-19. TCRdb ran MiXCR on the 5' RACE reads and lists one entry per CDR3 protein. The table has about 130,000 distinct CDR3 sequences, approximately 5.9% seen once. This CDR3 has 14 amino acids. V was shortened by 6 bases and J by 0 bases, with 11 bases between the two germline ends. CDR1 DFQATT and CDR2 SNEGSKA come from the germline V gene (reference sequence). This receptor was identified in an adult woman who had mild COVID-19 (a few samples of this study predate the infection). Cell type and time point are not known. Sequencing was carried out using PBMCs or a T cell subset sorted from them (not recorded which). The rearrangement joins TRBV20-1 to TRBJ1-4; D is uncertain. The CDR3 DNA sequence: TGCAGTGCGAGCAACGGGGCAACTAATGAAAAACTGTTTTTT. Residues: CSASNGATNEKLFF.